This record covers a single T cell receptor beta chain. These data come from a study of cytomegalovirus exposure and HLA in healthy donors. The PCR had 60 Vbeta and 13 Jbeta primers. Sequencing used immunoSEQ multiplex PCR; TCRdb keeps in-frame clones, though not all of them. This sample has about 120,000 clones; roughly 80% occur once, and the top ten carry under 5%. The CDR3 consists of 14 residues. J was trimmed by 8 bases and V by 6 bases; bases with no gene match: 6. Looked up from germline, CDR1 is SNHLY and CDR2 is FYNNEI. This sequence joins TRBV2 and TRBJ2-1; TRBD2 agrees at 11 bases. This sequence was found in a man aged 18 to 30 in good health and CMV-seropositive. Sequencing was done on a sample of PBMCs. CDR3 sequence (DNA): TGTGCCAGCAGAAGACTAGCGGGACAGGATGAGCAGTTCTTC. Amino acid sequence: CASRRLAGQDEQFF.